These 12 T cell receptor beta chains share one sample of origin, sequenced in a study of blood T cells in healthy people across ages. For the second PCR, which ran for roughly 6 to 12 cycles, a sample-barcoded 5' primer and a J-beta primer mix were used. Using its own MiXCR run on the 5' RACE reads, TCRdb lists one record per CDR3 protein. The sample carries some 670,000 distinct CDR3 sequences, 52% recorded once. What was sequenced was blood. These receptors all come from a woman of 80 years or more in good health.

About this clonotype itself: One base away lies a much larger clone, so this may be a sequencing read error. The chain recombines TRBV5-1 with TRBJ1-2; no reliable D call. The CDR3 covers 12 residues. V dropped 4 bases and J dropped 13 bases, with 17 bases sitting between them. Germline CDR1 and CDR2: SGHRS and YFSETQ. This chain's CDR3 is CASSPTGEWCTF. Here the CDR3 DNA reads TGCGCCAGCAGCCCAACCGGAGAGTGGTGCACCTTC.

The chain uses TRBV7-9 and TRBJ1-1, with TRBD1 as a possible D gene (5 bases). Trimming cost V 1 base and J 6 bases, with 12 bases left between them. This CDR3 contains 14 residues. CDR1 and CDR2 from the germline V gene are SEHNR and FQNEAQ (reference sequence). This chain's CDR3 is CASSLDPGAAEAFF. CDR3 DNA sequence: TGTGCCAGCAGCTTAGACCCCGGGGCCGCTGAAGCTTTCTTT. The full variable domain, in which reference TRBV7-9 and TRBJ1-1 provide the parts outside the CDR3, is DTGVSQNPRHKITKRGQNVTFRCDPISEHNRLYWYRQTLGQGPEFLTYFQNEAQLEKSRLLSDRFSAERPKGSFSTLEIQRTEQGDSAMYLCASSLDPGAAEAFFGQGTRLTVV.

This chain connects TRBV6-1 to TRBJ2-7, with D unresolved. Germline lookup yields CDR1 MNHNS and CDR2 SASEGT. The CDR3 consists of 15 residues. The V gene lost 4 bases and the J gene lost 3 bases, with 16 bases spanning the gap. CDR3 nucleotide sequence: TGTGCCAGCAGTGCTCTCTACGGTGGGGTCTACGAGCAGTACTTC. Translating it yields CASSALYGGVYEQYF.

This clonotype was seen only a few times. The chain uses TRBV3-1 and TRBJ1-2; a weak D match, TRBD1 (5 bases). Germline V gene data show CDR1 as LGHDT and CDR2 as YNNKEL (reference sequence). The CDR3 sequence is 13 residues long. V shed 3 bases and J shed 5 bases, with 10 bases lying between them. CDR3 loop: CASSQGPSYGYTF. The DNA of the CDR3 is TGTGCCAGCAGCCAGGGGCCCTCTTATGGCTACACCTTC. Complete variable domain (other parts from reference TRBV3-1 and TRBJ1-2): DTAVSQTPKYLVTQMGNDKSIKCEQNLGHDTMYWYKQDSKKFLKIMFSYNNKELIINETVPNRFSPKSPDKAHLNLHINSLELGDSAVYFCASSQGPSYGYTFGSGTRLTVV.

The chain employs TRBV5-1 and TRBJ2-1, with D perhaps TRBD2 (6 bases). CDR3 length: 16 residues. Trimming stripped 7 bases from V and 2 bases from J, with 19 bases between. Germline CDR1 reads SGHRS; CDR2 reads YFSETQ. CDR3 sequence reads: CASSSSHGGPYNEQFF. CDR3 DNA: TGCGCCAGCTCCTCCTCCCACGGGGGACCCTACAATGAGCAGTTCTTC. Variable domain in full (rest from reference TRBV5-1 and TRBJ2-1): KAGVTQTPRYLIKTRGQQVTLSCSPISGHRSVSWYQQTPGQGLQFLFEYFSETQRNKGNFPGRFSGRQFSNSRSEMNVSTLELGDSALYLCASSSSHGGPYNEQFFGPGTRLTVL.

This clonotype was seen a few times. The rearrangement links TRBV24-1 to TRBJ2-1, with D uncertain. The CDR3 is 12 amino acids. Germline loops: CDR1 KGHDR, CDR2 SFDVKD. Trimming left V 4 bases short and J 6 bases short, with 6 bases between. CDR3 protein: CATSEWGNEQFF. The DNA of the CDR3 is TGTGCCACCAGTGAATGGGGCAATGAGCAGTTCTTC.

This chain uses TRBV4-3 with TRBJ2-1; no reliable D call. CDR3 length equals 13 residues. Looked up from germline, CDR1 is LGHNA and CDR2 is YSLEER. V lost 3 bases and J 9 bases, leaving 12 bases between the germline ends. This CDR3 is CASSHFGGGEQFF. The CDR3 DNA sequence: TGCGCCAGCAGCCACTTCGGCGGCGGTGAGCAGTTCTTC.

The rearrangement uses TRBV4-3 and TRBJ2-4; the match to TRBD2 covers 7 bases. The J call may not be correct, given that the DNA end is closer to TRBJ2-7. CDR3 length: 15 residues. Germline V gene lookup returns CDR1 LGHNA and CDR2 YSLEER. CDR3 bases: TGCGCCAGCAGCCAAGATTGGGGCGGGGGCTACGAGCAGTACTTC. Its translation is CASSQDWGGGYEQYF.

With respect to this clonotype: A read error is possible here, since a much larger clone lies one base away. The chain couples TRBV6-5 to TRBJ2-1, with 11 bases aligning to TRBD2. This CDR3 is built from 13 residues. CDR1 is MNHEY and CDR2 is SVGAGI in the germline V gene. CDR3 sequence (DNA): TGTGCCAGCCGATTAGCGGGGGGGAATGAGCGGTTCTTC. It codes for CASRLAGGNERFF.

This clonotype was observed many times. The rearrangement joins TRBV10-3 to TRBJ2-3; D uncertain. The CDR3 totals 12 residues. Germline CDR1 ENHRY, CDR2 SYGVKD. V was trimmed by 8 bases and J by 4 bases, leaving 10 bases between them. CDR3 DNA sequence: TGTGCCATCCAAGGTTCCTCAGATACGCAGTATTTT. It translates to CAIQGSSDTQYF.

Comment on this clonotype: Possible read error: a much larger clone is one base away. This chain joins TRBV7-3 and TRBJ2-3; the D is unclear. The CDR3 covers 14 residues. From germline, CDR1 is SGHTA and CDR2 FQGTGA. CDR3 in amino acids: CTSSLQAHTDTQYF. The DNA of the CDR3 is TGTACCAGCAGCTTGCAAGCCCACACAGATACGCAGTATTTT.

This clonotype was observed a handful of times. The gene calls are TRBV12-3 or TRBV12-4 and TRBJ1-5; no firm D call. CDR3 length: 15 amino acids. The V end was cut by 6 bases, the J end by 3 bases, with 15 bases between. CDR3 residues: CASRPSEPFNQPQHF. CDR3 in DNA: TGTGCCAGCAGACCCTCAGAGCCTTTCAATCAGCCCCAGCATTTT.